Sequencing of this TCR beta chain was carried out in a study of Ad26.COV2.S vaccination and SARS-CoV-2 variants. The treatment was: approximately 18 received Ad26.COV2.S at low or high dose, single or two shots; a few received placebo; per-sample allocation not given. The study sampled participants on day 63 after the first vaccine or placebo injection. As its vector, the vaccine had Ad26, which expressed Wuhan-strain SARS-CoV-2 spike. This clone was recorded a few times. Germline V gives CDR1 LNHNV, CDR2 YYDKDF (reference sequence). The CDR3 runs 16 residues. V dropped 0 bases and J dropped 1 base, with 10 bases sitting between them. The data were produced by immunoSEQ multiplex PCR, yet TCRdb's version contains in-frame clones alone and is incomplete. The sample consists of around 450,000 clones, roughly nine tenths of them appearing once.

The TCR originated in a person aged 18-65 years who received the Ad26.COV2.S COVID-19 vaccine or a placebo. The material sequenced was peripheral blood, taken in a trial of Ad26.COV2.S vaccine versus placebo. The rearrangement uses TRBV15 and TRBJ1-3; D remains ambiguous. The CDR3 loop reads CATSRDRMSSGNTIYF. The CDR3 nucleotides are TGTGCCACCAGCAGAGACCGAATGAGTTCTGGAAACACCATATATTTT.